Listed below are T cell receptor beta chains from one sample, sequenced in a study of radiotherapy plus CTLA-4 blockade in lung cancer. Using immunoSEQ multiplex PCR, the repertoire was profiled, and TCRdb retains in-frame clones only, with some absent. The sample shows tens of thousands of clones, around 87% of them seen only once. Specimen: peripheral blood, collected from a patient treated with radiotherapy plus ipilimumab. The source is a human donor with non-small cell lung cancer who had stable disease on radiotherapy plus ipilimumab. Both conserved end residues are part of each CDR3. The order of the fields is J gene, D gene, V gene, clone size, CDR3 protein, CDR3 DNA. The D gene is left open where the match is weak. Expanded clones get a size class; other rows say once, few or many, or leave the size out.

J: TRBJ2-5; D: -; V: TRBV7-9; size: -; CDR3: CASAQETQYF; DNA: TGTGCCAGTGCTCAAGAGACCCAGTACTTC
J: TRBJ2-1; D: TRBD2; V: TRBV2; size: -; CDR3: CASSERRGSYNEQFF; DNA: TGTGCCAGCAGTGAACGGCGGGGGTCGTACAATGAGCAGTTCTTC
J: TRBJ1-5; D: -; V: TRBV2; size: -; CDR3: CASSRGQNSNQPQHF; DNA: TGTGCCAGCAGTAGAGGACAAAATAGTAATCAGCCCCAGCATTTT
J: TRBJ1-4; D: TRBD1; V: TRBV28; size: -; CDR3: CASNQGTATNEKLFF; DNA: TGTGCCAGCAACCAGGGGACAGCAACTAATGAAAAACTGTTTTTT
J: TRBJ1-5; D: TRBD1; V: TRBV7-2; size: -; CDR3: CASSNSASGGTGQPQHF; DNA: TGTGCCAGCAGCAATTCAGCCTCCGGGGGGACAGGGCAGCCCCAGCATTTT
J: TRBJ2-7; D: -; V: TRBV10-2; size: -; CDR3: CASTRSYEQYF; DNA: TGCGCCAGCACTAGATCGTACGAGCAGTACTTC
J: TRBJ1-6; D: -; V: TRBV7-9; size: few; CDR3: CASGRVKNSPLHF; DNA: TGTGCCAGCGGAAGAGTCAAGAATTCACCCCTCCACTTT
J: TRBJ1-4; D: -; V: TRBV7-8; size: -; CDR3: CASSFVERGGVLFF; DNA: TGTGCCAGCAGCTTCGTCGAGAGGGGAGGGGTACTGTTTTTT
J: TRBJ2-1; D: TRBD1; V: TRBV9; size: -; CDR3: CASSTRTGGAYNEQFF; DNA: TGTGCCAGCAGCACCCGGACAGGGGGCGCCTACAATGAGCAGTTCTTC
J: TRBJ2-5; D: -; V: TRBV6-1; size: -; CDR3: CASRHRDIQETQYF; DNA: TGTGCCAGCAGACATCGGGACATCCAAGAGACCCAGTACTTC
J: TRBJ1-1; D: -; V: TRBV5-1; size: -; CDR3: CASSDQGNTEAFF; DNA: TGCGCCAGCAGTGATCAGGGGAACACTGAAGCTTTCTTT
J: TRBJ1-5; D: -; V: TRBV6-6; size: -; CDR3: CASRPRNSGGNQPQHF; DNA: TGTGCCAGCAGACCCAGGAACTCCGGCGGAAATCAGCCCCAGCATTTT
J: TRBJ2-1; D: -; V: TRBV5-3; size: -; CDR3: CARSFLGRAYNEQFF; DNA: TGTGCCAGAAGCTTCCTCGGCCGCGCCTACAATGAGCAGTTCTTC
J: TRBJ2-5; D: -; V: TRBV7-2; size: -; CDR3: CASSLGVGHAETQYF; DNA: TGTGCCAGCAGCTTAGGCGTGGGGCATGCAGAGACCCAGTACTTC
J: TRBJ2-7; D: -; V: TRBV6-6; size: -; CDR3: CASSSRQTAAYEQYF; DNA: TGTGCCAGCAGTTCCCGACAGACAGCGGCCTACGAGCAGTACTTC
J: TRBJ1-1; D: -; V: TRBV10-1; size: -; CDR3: CASSESGQNTEAFF; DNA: TGCGCCAGCAGTGAGTCAGGTCAGAACACTGAAGCTTTCTTT
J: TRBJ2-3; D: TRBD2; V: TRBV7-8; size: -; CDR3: CASSFEAGARSTDTQYF; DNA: TGTGCCAGCAGCTTCGAAGCGGGGGCCAGGAGCACAGATACGCAGTATTTT
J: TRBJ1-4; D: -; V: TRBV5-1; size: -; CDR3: CASSFTYRETTNEKLFF; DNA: TGCGCCAGCAGCTTTACTTACAGGGAAACAACTAATGAAAAACTGTTTTTT
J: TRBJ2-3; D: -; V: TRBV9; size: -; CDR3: CASSVVSGSTDTQYF; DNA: TGTGCCAGCAGCGTAGTTAGCGGTAGCACAGATACGCAGTATTTT
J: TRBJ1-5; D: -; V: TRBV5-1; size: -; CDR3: CASSFSQDQPQHF; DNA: TGCGCCAGCAGCTTTAGTCAGGATCAGCCCCAGCATTTT
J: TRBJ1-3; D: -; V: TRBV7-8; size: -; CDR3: CASREEIGSILFSGNTIYF; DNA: TGTGCCAGCAGGGAGGAAATCGGGTCAATTCTTTTCTCTGGAAACACCATATATTTT
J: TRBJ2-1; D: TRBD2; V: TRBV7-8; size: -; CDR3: CASSLFSGGSNEQFF; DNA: TGTGCCAGCAGCTTATTCAGCGGGGGGTCCAATGAGCAGTTCTTC
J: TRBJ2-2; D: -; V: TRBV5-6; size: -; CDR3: CASSHRGVRGTGELFF; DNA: TGTGCCAGCAGCCACCGAGGGGTCAGGGGCACCGGGGAGCTGTTTTTT
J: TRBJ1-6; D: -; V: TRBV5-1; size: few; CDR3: CASSLDGRSYNSPLHF; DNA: TGCGCCAGCAGCCTGGACGGGCGCTCCTATAATTCACCCCTCCACTTT
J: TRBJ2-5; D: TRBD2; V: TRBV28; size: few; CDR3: CASSTMGEGRRETQYF; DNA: TGTGCCAGCAGCACTATGGGGGAGGGCCGGAGGGAGACCCAGTACTTC
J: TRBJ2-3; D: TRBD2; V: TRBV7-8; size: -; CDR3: CASSLGYGTREDTQYF; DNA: TGTGCCAGCAGCTTAGGCTACGGGACTAGGGAAGATACGCAGTATTTT
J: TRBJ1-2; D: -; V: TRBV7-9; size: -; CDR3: CASAPTEGGHGYTF; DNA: TGTGCCAGCGCTCCGACCGAGGGCGGGCATGGCTACACCTTC
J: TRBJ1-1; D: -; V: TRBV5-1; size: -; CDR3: CASSLGQFGKAFF; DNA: TGCGCCAGCAGCTTGGGACAGTTTGGTAAAGCTTTCTTT
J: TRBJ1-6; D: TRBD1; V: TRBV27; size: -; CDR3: CASRSRGQGKESPLHF; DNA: TGTGCCAGCAGGAGCCGGGGACAGGGGAAGGAATCACCCCTCCACTTT
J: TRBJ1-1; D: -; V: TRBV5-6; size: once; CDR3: CASSFNRNPNTEAFF; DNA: TGTGCCAGCAGCTTCAACAGGAACCCGAACACTGAAGCTTTCTTT
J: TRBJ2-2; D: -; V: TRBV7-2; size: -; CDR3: CASSSRLTNTGELFF; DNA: TGTGCCAGCAGCTCACGACTGACGAACACCGGGGAGCTGTTTTTT
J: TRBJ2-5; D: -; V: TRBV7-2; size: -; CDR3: CASSLVSGETQYF; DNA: TGTGCCAGCAGCTTGGTTAGTGGGGAGACCCAGTACTTC
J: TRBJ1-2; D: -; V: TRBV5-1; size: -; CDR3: CASSLRQGRDYGYTF; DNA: TGCGCCAGCAGCTTGCGTCAGGGTCGGGACTATGGCTACACCTTC
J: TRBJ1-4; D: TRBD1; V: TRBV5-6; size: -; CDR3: CASSARPQGRLFF; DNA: TGTGCCAGCAGCGCCCGCCCACAGGGGCGACTGTTTTTT
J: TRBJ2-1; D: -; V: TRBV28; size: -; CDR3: CASRTTGDEQFF; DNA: TGTGCCAGCAGGACTACCGGAGATGAGCAGTTCTTC
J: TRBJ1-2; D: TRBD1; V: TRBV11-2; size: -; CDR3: CASSSSIGTGGNLYGYTF; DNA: TGTGCCAGCAGCTCAAGTATTGGGACAGGGGGCAATCTCTATGGCTACACCTTC
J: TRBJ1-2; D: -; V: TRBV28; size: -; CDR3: CASTVRTDSYGYTF; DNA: TGTGCCAGCACCGTCCGTACGGACTCTTACGGCTACACCTTC
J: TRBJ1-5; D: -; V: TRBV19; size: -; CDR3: CASRRTRAPNQPQHF; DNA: TGTGCCAGTAGAAGGACCAGGGCTCCCAATCAGCCCCAGCATTTT
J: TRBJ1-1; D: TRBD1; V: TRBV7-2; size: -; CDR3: CASSLNLNSGQGAKAFF; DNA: TGTGCCAGCAGCCTAAATCTCAATTCGGGACAGGGGGCAAAGGCTTTCTTT
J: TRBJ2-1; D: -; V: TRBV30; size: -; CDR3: CAWREGGARQFF; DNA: TGTGCCTGGAGGGAAGGGGGGGCGCGGCAGTTCTTC
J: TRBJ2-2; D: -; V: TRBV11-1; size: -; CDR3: CASSLRGGSTGELFF; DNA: TGTGCCAGCAGCTTACGGGGTGGGAGCACCGGGGAGCTGTTTTTT
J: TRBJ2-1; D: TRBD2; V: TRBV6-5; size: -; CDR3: CASSKGTSDNEQFF; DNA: TGTGCCAGCAGTAAGGGGACTAGCGACAATGAGCAGTTCTTC